This is a list of T cell receptor beta chains from one sample in a study of shared clonotypes between healthy human individuals. Clones were sequenced by immunoSEQ multiplex PCR, and TCRdb holds only the in-frame ones, with some missing. Of 1.6 million or so clones listed, roughly 96% are singletons. The source material was naive CD4+ T cells sorted from blood. Receptor source: a man between 25 and 39 years old in good health. CDR3s include the opening cysteine and the closing phenylalanine or tryptophan. Not every row has a clone size; where given, it reads once, few, many or a size class.

V	size	J	length	CDR3
TRBV5-5	-	TRBJ1-1	15	CASSLVGGLNTEAFF
TRBV19	-	TRBJ1-5	13	CASSPPVSQPQHF
TRBV7-9	-	TRBJ2-3	15	CASSLGTVPTDTQYF
TRBV10-3	-	TRBJ2-5	14	CAISGKTTQETQYF
TRBV28	-	TRBJ2-7	18	CASKPGQGRNNSPYEQYF
TRBV5-4	-	TRBJ2-7	14	CASSPPEKIYEQYF
TRBV18	once	TRBJ2-1	16	CASSPQGGRILNEQFF
TRBV27	-	TRBJ1-1	14	CASSFWVGDTEAFF
TRBV12-2	-	TRBJ2-1	11	CASRLWDVGFF
TRBV28	-	TRBJ2-1	17	CASSLFRGSLLYNEQFF
TRBV6-5	few	TRBJ2-1	10	CASHLFWQFF
TRBV14	-	TRBJ2-1	20	CASSQDKGEMWLAGVEEQFF
TRBV7-2	-	TRBJ2-3	14	CASSPGSGGGTQYF
TRBV5-1	-	TRBJ2-7	14	CASGRQGSAYEQYF
TRBV5-4	-	TRBJ2-2	15	CASSLEGAGTGELFF
TRBV7-2	-	TRBJ2-5	12	CASSLALEAQYF
TRBV29-1	-	TRBJ1-1	14	CSVLRTVSDTEAFF
TRBV15	-	TRBJ1-3	14	CATSKSGSGNTIYF
TRBV27	-	TRBJ2-7	16	CASKGVQGSTFYEQYF
TRBV7-2	-	TRBJ2-4	14	CASSVGTVHTIQYF
TRBV11-3	-	TRBJ2-5	14	CASSPSGREETQYF
TRBV19	-	TRBJ2-7	14	CASSIAETEYEQYF
TRBV7-8	-	TRBJ2-7	13	CASSFGSWYEQYF
TRBV5-4	-	TRBJ2-7	14	CASRRSGNSYEQYF
TRBV5-6	-	TRBJ2-5	13	CASSLSWQETQYF
TRBV21-1	-	TRBJ1-1	14	CASSGTRGDTEAFF
TRBV15	-	TRBJ2-7	15	CATSSAGTSGAPQYF
TRBV29-1	-	TRBJ2-7	13	CSMTSGRPYEQYF
TRBV7-9	once	TRBJ2-7	16	CASSTRVEGDTYEQYF
TRBV7-7	-	TRBJ2-2	15	CASSLSTTGEGELFF
TRBV5-1	once	TRBJ2-7	14	CASSLGTANYEQYF
TRBV15	-	TRBJ1-4	16	CATSRGDSATNEKLFF
TRBV9	-	TRBJ2-7	14	CASSVGTASYEQYF
TRBV10-3	-	TRBJ2-5	15	CATSRGELGQETQYF
TRBV11-2	-	TRBJ2-7	16	CASSFLAGGSSYEQYF
TRBV5-6	-	TRBJ2-1	14	CASSTPGQWHEQFF
TRBV2	-	TRBJ2-2	16	CASSAGQGVGTGELFF
TRBV6-5	-	TRBJ1-4	14	CASSPGRAREKLFF
TRBV9	-	TRBJ2-3	16	CASSASLGLQRDTQYF
TRBV14	-	TRBJ1-5	14	CASSLSGKSQPQHF
TRBV30	-	TRBJ2-1	13	CAWSVQNVHEQFF
TRBV5-6	-	TRBJ2-1	14	CASSRTSGYNEQFF
TRBV18	-	TRBJ2-7	13	CASSPPSTYEQYF
TRBV5-6	-	TRBJ2-3	16	CASSHNRGLQTDTQYF
TRBV19	-	TRBJ1-2	16	CATLGVEHSTNYGYTF
TRBV11-2	-	TRBJ2-1	15	CASSLGAGAVDEQFF
TRBV27	-	TRBJ2-7	15	CASSSWEGGTYEQYF
TRBV11-2	-	TRBJ2-3	13	CASNLAGGYTQYF
TRBV5-1	-	TRBJ1-1	17	CASSLGWSGILNTEAFF
TRBV6-6	-	TRBJ2-7	14	CASSRDRGVYEQYF
TRBV14	-	TRBJ2-3	14	CASSPLGRTDTQYF
TRBV5-1	-	TRBJ2-1	15	CASSKAPGLNNEQFF
TRBV9	-	TRBJ2-1	15	CASSVDGPSYNEQFF
TRBV10-1	-	TRBJ2-1	14	CASSAPGQGNEQFF
TRBV6-5	-	TRBJ2-2	15	CASRKDRGDTGELFF
TRBV2	-	TRBJ2-1	15	CASRKGTSGSNEQFF
TRBV2	-	TRBJ2-7	17	CASSEGGLAGSPYEQYF
TRBV4-1	-	TRBJ1-1	13	CASSQGQNTEAFF
TRBV30	-	TRBJ1-2	16	CAWSLFAPLSNYGYTF